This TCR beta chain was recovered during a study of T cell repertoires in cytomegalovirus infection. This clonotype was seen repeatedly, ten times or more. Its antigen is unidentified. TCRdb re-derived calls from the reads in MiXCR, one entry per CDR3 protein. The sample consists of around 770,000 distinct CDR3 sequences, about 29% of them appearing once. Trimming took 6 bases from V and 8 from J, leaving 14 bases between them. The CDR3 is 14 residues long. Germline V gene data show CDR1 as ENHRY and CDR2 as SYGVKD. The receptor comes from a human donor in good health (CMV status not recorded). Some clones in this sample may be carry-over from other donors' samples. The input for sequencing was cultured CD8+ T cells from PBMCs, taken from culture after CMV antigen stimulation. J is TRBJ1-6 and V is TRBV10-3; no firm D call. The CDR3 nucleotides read TGTGCCATCAGCAACTCTCGTGGGGATTCACCCCTCCACTTT. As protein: CAISNSRGDSPLHF.